This T cell receptor (beta chain) originates from a study of blood T cell repertoires in COVID-19. Background on the study: Whether acute or convalescent, the COVID-19 samples came from the United States, Italy and Spain. T cells, B-cell-depleted T cells, or PBMCs provided the cDNA or gDNA that served as material.

Recruitment covered roughly 22 US areas and drew participants whose ages spanned roughly 18 to 100 years. Donors were grouped by their self-reported clinical history. The CDR3 spans 14 residues. The germline V and J ends were trimmed by 4 bases and 0 bases, with 8 bases remaining between them. Looked up from germline, CDR1 is SGHRS and CDR2 is YFSETQ. Only in-frame clones appear in the TCRdb table, and some are missing; sequencing was by immunoSEQ multiplex PCR. The data hold about 440,000 clones, with roughly 85% observed a single time. The sample comprised PBMCs or T cells enriched from blood (not recorded which). This chain joins TRBV5-1 and TRBJ1-3, with D uncertain. The TCR sequence derives from a woman aged 18-29 years with acute COVID-19. CDR3 DNA: TGCGCCAGCAGCCCGGCGGGCTCTGGAAACACCATATATTTT. It yields the protein CASSPAGSGNTIYF.